These T cell receptor beta chains were read from a single sample in a study of technical replicates of blood from several donors. Assay: immunoSEQ multiplex PCR; the TCRdb copy retains only in-frame clones and omits some. The table has 80,000 or so clones, approximately 94% seen once. Source material: T cells isolated from PBMCs. The receptors originated from a human donor in good health. Both conserved end residues are part of each CDR3. D genes are given only for firm matches. Size values are once, few and many counts, or a class for expanded clones, and some rows have none.

j_call | v_call | d_call | clone_size | cdr3_nt | cdr3_aa
TRBJ2-7 | TRBV9 | . | once | TGTGCCAGCAGCCCATCTCCCCAGTTCTACGAGCAGTACTTC | CASSPSPQFYEQYF
TRBJ2-7 | TRBV9 | TRBD2 | . | TGTGCCAGCAGCCGAGCGGGAGGGCACGAGCAGTACTTC | CASSRAGGHEQYF
TRBJ2-1 | TRBV4-1 | . | . | TGCGCCAGCAGCCAAGAGGCGACTCCGCTGGGCAATGAGCAGTTCTTC | CASSQEATPLGNEQFF
TRBJ1-1 | TRBV6-6 | . | . | TGTGCCAGCAGTTACTCATTGATGAGCCTTGAAGCTTTCTTT | CASSYSLMSLEAFF
TRBJ2-1 | TRBV7-9 | TRBD2 | . | TGTGCCAGCAGCTCAAGACTAGCGGGAGGTCCCTACAATGAGCAGTTCTTC | CASSSRLAGGPYNEQFF
TRBJ2-5 | TRBV4-1 | TRBD1 | . | TGCGCCAGCAGCCGGGGGGGACAGGGTAAAAAAGAGACCCAGTACTTC | CASSRGGQGKKETQYF
TRBJ1-1 | TRBV11-1 | . | . | TGTGCCAGCAGCCGACAAGGGGTTAGCACTGAAGCTTTCTTT | CASSRQGVSTEAFF
TRBJ2-7 | TRBV27 | . | . | TGTGCCAGCAGTTTAAGTTTCAGCAGGGAAGACGAGCAGTACTTC | CASSLSFSREDEQYF
TRBJ1-1 | TRBV29-1 | . | . | TGCAGCGTTGAGGCTTCTGCCCGGGGGACTGAAGCTTTCTTT | CSVEASARGTEAFF
TRBJ2-7 | TRBV18 | TRBD1 | once | TGTGCCAGCTACCGATCAGGGGGCGATTACGAGCAGTACTTC | CASYRSGGDYEQYF
TRBJ1-5 | TRBV27 | . | . | TGTGCCAGCAGTCCCGTATATAGCAATCAGCCCCAGCATTTT | CASSPVYSNQPQHF
TRBJ2-7 | TRBV7-3 | TRBD2 | . | TGTGCCAGCAGCCTCGGACTAGCCTACGAGCAGTACTTC | CASSLGLAYEQYF
TRBJ2-3 | TRBV6-5 | TRBD2 | . | TGTGCCAGCAGTTCCATTAGCGGGACTACAGATACGCAGTATTTT | CASSSISGTTDTQYF
TRBJ1-2 | TRBV28 | TRBD1 | . | TGTGCCAGCAGGACCACAGGGGGCGCCCCCCTTGGCTACACCTTC | CASRTTGGAPLGYTF
TRBJ2-7 | TRBV19 | TRBD1 | . | TGTGCCACCCGAAATGAGGGGACAGGACCCTACGAGCAGTACTTC | CATRNEGTGPYEQYF
TRBJ2-3 | TRBV4-3 | . | . | TGCGCCAGCAGCCAAGATCTTGGCAATACGCAGTATTTT | CASSQDLGNTQYF
TRBJ2-5 | TRBV15 | . | . | TGTGCCACCAGCAGAGGGATAACTCAGGGAGAGACCCAGTACTTC | CATSRGITQGETQYF
TRBJ1-5 | TRBV6-1 | . | . | TGTGCCAGCAGTTTCGCCGACGGGGGCAATCAGCCCCAGCATTTT | CASSFADGGNQPQHF
TRBJ2-7 | TRBV5-1 | . | . | TGCGCCAGCAGGGGATATGGCGGGAACTACGAGCAGTACTTC | CASRGYGGNYEQYF
TRBJ2-3 | TRBV7-7 | TRBD2 | once | TGTGCCAGCAGCAGCGGGAGCTGGACAGATACGCAGTATTTT | CASSSGSWTDTQYF
TRBJ2-6 | TRBV11-3 | . | . | TGTGCCAGCACTGACACCTTCTCTGGGGCCAACGTCCTGACTTTC | CASTDTFSGANVLTF
TRBJ2-5 | TRBV7-2 | TRBD1 | once | TGTGCCAGCAGCTCGGACAGGGAGCAAGAGACCCAGTACTTC | CASSSDREQETQYF
TRBJ2-1 | TRBV11-3 | . | . | TGTGCCAGCAGCCCGCCGACTAAGAAATCCTACAATGAGCAGTTCTTC | CASSPPTKKSYNEQFF
TRBJ2-7 | TRBV6-1 | . | . | TGTGCCAGCAGTGAAGAGAGAGCTATAAAACTGGGCTTCTACGAGCAGTACTTC | CASSEERAIKLGFYEQYF
TRBJ1-3 | TRBV6-5 | . | . | TGTGCCAGCAGTGGAGAAGGAAACACCATATATTTT | CASSGEGNTIYF
TRBJ2-7 | TRBV28 | TRBD2 | . | TGTGCCAGCAGCTGGACTAGCGGAGATTACGAGCAGTACTTC | CASSWTSGDYEQYF
TRBJ2-1 | TRBV6-6 | TRBD2 | . | TGTGCCAGCAGTTACACCCGGACTAGCGGCTTCAATGAGCAGTTCTTC | CASSYTRTSGFNEQFF
TRBJ1-2 | TRBV11-2 | . | . | TGTGCCAGCAGCTTATCCTACCAGGGAGGCTACACCTTC | CASSLSYQGGYTF
TRBJ2-7 | TRBV2 | . | few | TGTGCCAGCACCCGGACAGTTTTGGGGCAGTACTTC | CASTRTVLGQYF
TRBJ2-7 | TRBV2 | TRBD1 | . | TGTGCCAGCAGGCCCGGGACAGCCCTTTACGTGGAGCAGTACTTC | CASRPGTALYVEQYF
TRBJ2-6 | TRBV18 | TRBD1 | . | TGTGCCAGCTCACCGAACTCCGGGACAGGGGGCGCTGGGGCCAACGTCCTGACTTTC | CASSPNSGTGGAGANVLTF
TRBJ2-1 | TRBV5-4 | . | . | TGTGCCACCCTCTCCGGGGGGCTCGATGAGCAGTTCTTC | CATLSGGLDEQFF
TRBJ2-7 | TRBV19 | . | . | TGTGCCAGTAGCCCCCACATTTCCTACGAGCAGTACTTC | CASSPHISYEQYF
TRBJ1-1 | TRBV29-1 | . | . | TGCAGCGTTGAGCTCCGGTTGAACACTGAAGCTTTCTTT | CSVELRLNTEAFF
TRBJ2-7 | TRBV5-1 | TRBD2 | few | TGCGCCAGCAGCTTGGGGATAGCGGGAGGGCCAGGAAGGGAGCAGTACTTC | CASSLGIAGGPGREQYF
TRBJ2-7 | TRBV15 | TRBD1 | . | TGTGCCACCAGCGGTCCCGGGACAGGGAAGGCCTACGAGCAGTACTTC | CATSGPGTGKAYEQYF
TRBJ1-2 | TRBV7-9 | . | . | TGTGCCAGCAGCCACGGACAGAATTATAACTATGGCTACACCTTC | CASSHGQNYNYGYTF
TRBJ2-5 | TRBV29-1 | . | . | TGCAGCGCCCAGACTTTCCCCGATTTGGTGGAGACCCAGTACTTC | CSAQTFPDLVETQYF
TRBJ1-5 | TRBV2 | . | . | TGTGCCAGCAGTGAATCTCCAGGGAACCAGCCCCAGCATTTT | CASSESPGNQPQHF
TRBJ2-5 | TRBV4-1 | . | . | TGCGCCAGCAGCCGAAGACTTACGGGAAGAAACCAAGAGACCCAGTACTTC | CASSRRLTGRNQETQYF
TRBJ1-4 | TRBV9 | TRBD1 | . | TGTGCCAGCAGCGTAGGGGGGACAGGCGCTTCGGAAAAACTGTTTTTT | CASSVGGTGASEKLFF
TRBJ2-2 | TRBV28 | TRBD2 | once | TGTGCCAGCAGTTTCTCACGGACTAGCGTTTCCGGGGAGCTGTTTTTT | CASSFSRTSVSGELFF
TRBJ1-2 | TRBV7-9 | . | . | TGTGCCAGCAGCTTAGCGCAGGATAACTATGGCTACACCTTC | CASSLAQDNYGYTF
TRBJ1-2 | TRBV7-2 | TRBD1 | . | TGTGCCAGCAGCTTACTGACAGGGGGCTCTGGCTACACCTTC | CASSLLTGGSGYTF
TRBJ1-5 | TRBV5-5 | . | . | TGTGCCAGCAGCTTGGATAGGGGTTGGGGGCCCCAGCATTTT | CASSLDRGWGPQHF
TRBJ2-1 | TRBV10-2 | TRBD2 | . | TGCGCCAGCAGTGATCCGGGACTAAACAATGAGCAGTTCTTC | CASSDPGLNNEQFF
TRBJ1-5 | TRBV28 | TRBD1 | . | TGTGCCAGCAGTAGGACAGGAAATAGCAATCAGCCCCAGCATTTT | CASSRTGNSNQPQHF
TRBJ1-2 | TRBV7-9 | TRBD1 | . | TGTGCCAGCATCCTCGAGGCAGGGGGCCATGGCTACACCTTC | CASILEAGGHGYTF